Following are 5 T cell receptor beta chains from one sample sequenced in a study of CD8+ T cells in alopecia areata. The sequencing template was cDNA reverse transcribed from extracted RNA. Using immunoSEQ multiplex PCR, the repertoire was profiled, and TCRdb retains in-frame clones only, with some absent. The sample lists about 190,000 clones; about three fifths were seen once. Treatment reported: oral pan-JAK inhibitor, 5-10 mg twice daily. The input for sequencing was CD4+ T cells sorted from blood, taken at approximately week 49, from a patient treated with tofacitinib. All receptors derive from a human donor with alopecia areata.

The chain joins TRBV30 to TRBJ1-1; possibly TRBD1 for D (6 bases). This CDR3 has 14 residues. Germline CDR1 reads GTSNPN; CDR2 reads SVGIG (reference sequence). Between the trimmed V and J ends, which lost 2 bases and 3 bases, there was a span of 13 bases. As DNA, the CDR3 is TGTGCCTGGAGTAGGATTTCAGGGGACACTGAAGCTTTCTTT. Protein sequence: CAWSRISGDTEAFF.

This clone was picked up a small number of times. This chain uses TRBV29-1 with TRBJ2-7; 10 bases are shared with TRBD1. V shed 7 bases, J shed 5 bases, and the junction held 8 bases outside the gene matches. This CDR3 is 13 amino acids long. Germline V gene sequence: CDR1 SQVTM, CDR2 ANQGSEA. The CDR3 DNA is TGCAGCGGGGCCGGGACAGGGGAGCACGAGCAGTACTTC. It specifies CSGAGTGEHEQYF.

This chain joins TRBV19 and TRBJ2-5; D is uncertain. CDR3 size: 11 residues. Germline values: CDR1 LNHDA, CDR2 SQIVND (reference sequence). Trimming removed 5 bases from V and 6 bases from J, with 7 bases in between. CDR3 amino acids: CASSFSQTQYF. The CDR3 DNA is TGTGCCAGTAGTTTTTCCCAGACCCAGTACTTC.

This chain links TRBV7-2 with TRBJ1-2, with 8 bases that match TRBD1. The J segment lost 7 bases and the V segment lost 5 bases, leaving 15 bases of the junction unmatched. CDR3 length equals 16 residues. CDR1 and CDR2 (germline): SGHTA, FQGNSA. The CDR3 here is CASSRLGGQGQGGYTF. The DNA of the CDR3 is TGTGCCAGCAGCCGTTTGGGCGGACAGGGCCAAGGTGGCTACACCTTC.

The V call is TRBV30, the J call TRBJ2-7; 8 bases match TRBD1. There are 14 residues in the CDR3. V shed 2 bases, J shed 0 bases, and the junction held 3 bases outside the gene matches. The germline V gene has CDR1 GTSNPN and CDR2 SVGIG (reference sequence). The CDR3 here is CAWSHGQGSYEQYF. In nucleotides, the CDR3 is TGTGCCTGGAGTCACGGACAGGGCTCCTACGAGCAGTACTTC.